These 17 T cell receptor beta chains were sequenced from one sample in a study of blood T cell dynamics during melanoma immunotherapy. Libraries were prepared by immunoSEQ multiplex PCR; TCRdb keeps only in-frame clonotypes and omits some of them. The table has over 10,000 clones, about 90% seen once. This sample's time point: week 3, after first cycle of checkpoint inhibitor. The sequencing used effector memory CD8+ T cells from blood, collected from a patient treated with checkpoint blockade. The receptor source for this set is a human donor with melanoma.

This rearrangement joins TRBV7-3 to TRBJ2-7; 10 bases are shared with TRBD2. The CDR3 extends over 16 amino acids. Per the germline V gene, CDR1 is SGHTA and CDR2 is FQGTGA. V lost 2 bases, J lost 6 bases, and 10 bases stayed unmatched. CDR3 coding DNA: TGTGCCAGCAGCTTAGAACTAGCGGGACCCGGACTCGAGCAGTACTTC. It yields the protein CASSLELAGPGLEQYF.

This clone showed up just once. This rearrangement joins TRBV7-9 to TRBJ2-7; 10 nucleotides match TRBD2. CDR1 and CDR2 from the germline V gene are SEHNR and FQNEAQ (reference sequence). The trim removed 4 bases at V and 4 bases at J, leaving 4 bases unmatched. The CDR3 runs 14 residues. Here the CDR3 DNA reads TGTGCCAGCAGCTCAGCGGGAGGGCCATACGAGCAGTACTTC. Translating gives CASSSAGGPYEQYF.

The genes are TRBV4-2 and TRBJ2-2, with a tentative D call TRBD2 (5 bases). The CDR3 loop spans 13 amino acids. CDR1 is LGHNA, CDR2 YNFKEQ, per germline. The V end was cut by 4 bases, the J end by 7 bases, with 10 bases between. CDR3 sequence (DNA): TGTGCCAGCAGCCCCCGTGGAGGCGGGGAGCTGTTTTTT. Its translation: CASSPRGGGELFF.

The rearrangement links TRBV29-1 to TRBJ2-1; D is unclear. Trimming cost V 3 bases and J 8 bases, with 14 bases left between them. The germline CDR1 and CDR2 sequences are SQVTM and ANQGSEA. The CDR3 is made up of 13 amino acids. CDR3 nucleotides: TGCAGCGTTGATGGTGAATGGCTTGATGAGCAGTTCTTC. Protein sequence: CSVDGEWLDEQFF.

V is TRBV4-1 and J is TRBJ2-1, with TRBD2 matching over 7 bases. After removal of 0 bases from V and 2 bases from J, the junction contained 7 bases not matched to a gene. Per germline, CDR1 MGHRA and CDR2 YSYEKL. The CDR3 runs to 17 residues. Here the CDR3 DNA reads TGCGCCAGCAGCCAAGATTGGGCTAGCGGAGCCTACAATGAGCAGTTCTTC. Encoded protein: CASSQDWASGAYNEQFF.

The chain uses TRBV14 and TRBJ1-2, with 10 bases that match TRBD1. Germline CDR1 is SGHDN and CDR2 is FVKESK. This CDR3 contains 16 residues. Trimming at V came to 3 bases and at J to 1 base, leaving 5 bases not matched to a gene. The DNA for the CDR3 is TGTGCCAGCAGCCAGGGGACAGGGGTCCTTAACTATGGCTACACCTTC. Amino acids: CASSQGTGVLNYGYTF.

The V gene is TRBV5-6, the J gene TRBJ1-2; D call uncertain. The CDR3 totals 13 residues. V was cut by 2 bases and J by 5 bases, with 10 bases left in between. Germline V gene sequence: CDR1 SGHDT, CDR2 YYEEEE. As DNA, the CDR3 is TGTGCCAGCAGCTTCTCGGAAAGATATGGCTACACCTTC. It specifies CASSFSERYGYTF.

The V call is TRBV19, the J call TRBJ2-7; D gene uncertain. The CDR3 has 14 amino acids. The V gene's germline CDR1 is LNHDA and CDR2 SQIVND (reference sequence). The V and J ends lost 5 bases and 0 bases respectively, with 11 bases between them. The DNA for the CDR3 is TGTGCCAGTAGTTGGCGTCACAACTCCTACGAGCAGTACTTC. Translated: CASSWRHNSYEQYF.

The rearrangement links TRBV29-1 to TRBJ2-7; maybe TRBD1 (6 bases). The length of the CDR3 is 12 residues. Looked up from germline, CDR1 is SQVTM and CDR2 is ANQGSEA. The V and J ends lost 6 bases and 3 bases respectively, with 12 bases between them. The CDR3 DNA reads TGCAGCGTAGTGGCAGGGGACTACGAGCAGTACTTC. Translation: CSVVAGDYEQYF.

The chain is built from TRBV27 and TRBJ2-5; 14 nucleotides align to TRBD2. J gave up 5 bases and V 5 bases, and 13 bases lay outside the gene matches. Looked up from germline, CDR1 is MNHEY and CDR2 is SMNVEV (reference sequence). There are 18 residues in the CDR3. CDR3 in DNA: TGTGCCAGCAGTCCCACCGAGACTAGCGGGAGGGTTTGGGAGACCCAGTACTTC. This encodes CASSPTETSGRVWETQYF.

This chain uses TRBV4-3 with TRBJ1-1; D call uncertain. Germline CDR1 is LGHNA and CDR2 is YSLEER. This CDR3 spans 13 amino acids. The V end was cut by 0 bases, the J end by 4 bases, with 6 bases between. Here the CDR3 reads CASSQEAATEAFF. Written as DNA, the CDR3 is TGCGCCAGCAGCCAAGAAGCGGCCACTGAAGCTTTCTTT.

CDR3 loop: CASSLGPMESNEQFF. DNA of the CDR3: TGTGCCAGCAGCTTGGGCCCCATGGAATCCAATGAGCAGTTCTTC. The chain recombines TRBV11-3 with TRBJ2-1, with unresolved D. The CDR3 covers 15 residues. Trimming pared 3 bases from V and 6 bases from J, leaving 15 bases between. Germline V CDR1 and CDR2: SGHNT, YENEEA.

The genes are TRBV29-1 and TRBJ1-2; D is unresolved. V gave up 3 bases and J gave up 8 bases, with 19 bases separating them. Germline V gene data show CDR1 as SQVTM and CDR2 as ANQGSEA. CDR3 length: 14 amino acids. The CDR3 DNA reads TGCAGCGTTGATGGTATTGGGAAAAAAGGGGGCTACACCTTC. Translating it yields CSVDGIGKKGGYTF. Full variable domain (missing parts from reference TRBV29-1 and TRBJ1-2): SAVISQKPSRDICQRGTSLTIQCQVDSQVTMMFWYRQQPGQSLTLIATANQGSEATYESGFVIDKFPISRPNLTFSTLTVSNMSPEDSSIYLCSVDGIGKKGGYTFGSGTRLTVV.

This rearrangement joins TRBV4-1 to TRBJ1-4, with D possibly TRBD1 on 5 matching bases. The CDR3 contains 15 residues. V gave up 0 bases and J gave up 8 bases, with 13 bases separating them. The V gene's germline CDR1 is MGHRA and CDR2 YSYEKL. CDR3 nucleotides: TGCGCCAGCAGCCAAGATCCGGGACCCGGGGAAAAACTGTTTTTT. Translation gives CASSQDPGPGEKLFF.

The rearrangement joins TRBV29-1 to TRBJ1-1; 8 bases align to TRBD1. This CDR3 contains 16 residues. The junction had 10 bases not matched to a gene; V was cut back by 4 bases and J by 0 bases. Germline lookup yields CDR1 SQVTM and CDR2 ANQGSEA. CDR3 protein: CSVAGTGELMNTEAFF. In nucleotides, the CDR3 is TGCAGCGTTGCCGGGACAGGCGAGCTCATGAACACTGAAGCTTTCTTT.

The V and J genes are TRBV29-1 and TRBJ2-3; D assignment may be TRBD1 or TRBD2 (5 bases each). This CDR3 region has 15 residues. With 6 bases removed from V and 1 base from J, the gap between germline ends came to 17 bases. The germline CDR1 and CDR2 sequences are SQVTM and ANQGSEA. CDR3: CSVDRDLLGTDTQYF. CDR3 in DNA: TGCAGCGTGGACCGGGACCTTCTTGGCACAGATACGCAGTATTTT.

The V gene is TRBV2, the J gene TRBJ2-5; D might be TRBD2 (6 bases). The ends were cut back, 8 bases at V and 5 bases at J, with 12 bases in the middle. This CDR3 is 12 amino acids long. Germline-derived CDR1 and CDR2 are SNHLY and FYNNEI. In nucleotides, the CDR3 is TGTGCCAGCGGAGGTCGGGGGGAGACCCAGTACTTC. Translation: CASGGRGETQYF.